This T cell receptor beta chain was captured by sequencing in a study of cytomegalovirus exposure and HLA in healthy donors. Across the whole study: The 666 first-cohort repertoires shared a platform with the roughly 120 validation repertoires, as reported in a later analysis.

Trimming stripped 0 bases from V and 8 bases from J, with 5 bases between. From germline, CDR1 is MNHEY and CDR2 SVGAGI. This CDR3 contains 12 residues. Overall study results and limits: Testing in vitro showed a few CMV-associated chains specific for CMV antigens. One later analysis, an examination of the 120 validation repertoires, found that first-cohort TCR clusters tended to co-occur in them.

Libraries were prepared by immunoSEQ multiplex PCR; TCRdb keeps only in-frame clonotypes and omits some of them. The profile covers approximately 58,000 clones, with 90% to 95% appearing a single time and approximately 6% taken by the ten largest. Concerning this clone itself: Its antigen is undetermined.

Sequences were obtained from PBMCs. This receptor was obtained from a woman between 18 and 30 years old in good health and CMV-seropositive. V gene TRBV6-5 combines with J gene TRBJ2-1; D call uncertain. The CDR3 region is CASSYSGYEQFF. The CDR3 region has the DNA TGTGCCAGCAGTTACTCGGGCTATGAGCAGTTCTTC.